The text below deals with one T cell receptor beta chain. Per the germline V gene, CDR1 is MGHRA and CDR2 is YSYEKL. With 3 bases clipped from V and 4 bases from J, the junction kept 5 bases outside the gene matches. The CDR3 totals 14 residues. The entry originates in a study of control samples from healthy donors and cancer patients. Clones were sequenced by immunoSEQ multiplex PCR, and TCRdb holds only the in-frame ones, with some missing. This table holds over 110,000 clones, roughly 92% found once. The sequenced material came from blood. This receptor was identified in a man aged 30-40 years in good health. The chain uses TRBV4-1 and TRBJ2-5; 7 bases map to TRBD2. The CDR3 DNA is TGCGCCAGCAGCCACTCCAGGGAGGGAGAGACCCAGTACTTC. This sequence encodes CASSHSREGETQYF.